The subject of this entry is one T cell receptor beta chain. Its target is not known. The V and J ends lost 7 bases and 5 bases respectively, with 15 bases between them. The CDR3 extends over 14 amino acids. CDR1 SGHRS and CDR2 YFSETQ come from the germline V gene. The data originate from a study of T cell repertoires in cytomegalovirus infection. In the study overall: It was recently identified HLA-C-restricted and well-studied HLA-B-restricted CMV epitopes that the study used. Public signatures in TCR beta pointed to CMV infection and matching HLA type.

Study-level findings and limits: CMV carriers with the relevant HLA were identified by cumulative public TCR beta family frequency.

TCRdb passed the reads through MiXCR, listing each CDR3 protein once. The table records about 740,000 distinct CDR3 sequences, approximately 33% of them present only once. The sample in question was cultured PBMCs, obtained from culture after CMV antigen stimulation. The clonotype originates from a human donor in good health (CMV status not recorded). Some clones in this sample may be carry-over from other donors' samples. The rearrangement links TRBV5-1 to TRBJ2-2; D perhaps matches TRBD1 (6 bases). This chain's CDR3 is CASLAGVGTGELFF. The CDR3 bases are TGCGCCAGCCTAGCAGGGGTCGGGACCGGGGAGCTGTTTTTT. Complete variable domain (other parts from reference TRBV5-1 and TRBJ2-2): KAGVTQTPRYLIKTRGQQVTLSCSPISGHRSVSWYQQTPGQGLQFLFEYFSETQRNKGNFPGRFSGRQFSNSRSEMNVSTLELGDSALYLCASLAGVGTGELFFGEGSRLTVL.